The T cell receptor (beta chain) under discussion was sequenced for a study of CD8 T cells in Susac syndrome (dated by TCRdb to the late 2010s). General notes on the study: Among the Susac syndrome patients who were sequenced, clinically active disease was present in about 6 and clinical remission was observed in roughly eight. Clonality of the CD8+ T cell repertoire was compared between roughly 13 healthy donors, approximately 14 Susac syndrome patients and 15 or so multiple sclerosis patients. Whether CD8+ T cell activation and differentiation in Susac syndrome was antigen driven was tested using repertoire sequencing. Susac syndrome patients were therapy-naive, on corticosteroids (some also receiving IVIg), or on IVIg alone at blood withdrawal.

Including cysteine and phenylalanine, the CDR3 has 12 amino acids. The sequence is cut down to CDR3 DNA, 36 bases in frame from base 1. Based on the germline V gene, the CDR1 and CDR2 sequences are MDHEN and SYDVKM. Relative to germline, V is missing 8 bases and J is missing 5 bases, with 6 bases of the junction outside any gene match. High-throughput TCR beta sequencing profiled peripheral blood CD8+ and CD4+ T cells from healthy donors, Susac syndrome patients and multiple sclerosis patients. Susac syndrome patients met recently defined diagnostic criteria for definite or probable disease. Bulk CD8+ and CD4+ T cells were purified by magnetic negative isolation, whereas CD8+ TEMRA cells were enriched by FACS. Blood was collected in EDTA tubes and processed within 24 hours, with PBMCs isolated through density gradient centrifugation. PBMCs intended for TCR sequencing were frozen in liquid nitrogen and were later thawed in a 37 degrees C water bath. The sorted or isolated CD4+, CD8+ and CD8+ TEMRA cells had a purity of 90% or higher.

RNA was extracted using the RNeasy kit, and roughly 0.45 to 1 microgram was reverse transcribed with random hexamers. The immunoSEQ multiplex PCR assay, covering 54 Vbeta and 13 Jbeta segments, was used to amplify TCR beta CDR3 regions. PCR amplification bias was corrected using a synthetic template baseline for primer optimization and computational correction. In the original analysis: Reads were annotated to V, D and J genes per IMGT and analyzed with immunoSEQ Analyzer, keeping only productive sequences. Clonality was computed as one minus Shannon entropy normalized by log2 of the number of productive unique sequences. Public and private clones were assessed among the 100 most prevalent clones of each patient and control. A clone was defined as Susac-specific if it was absent from the healthy and MS cohorts, from some 1,100 published viral clones and from other ImmuneACCESS disease sequences. The public sequencing data were trimmed at Q25 with fastp and processed into clonotypes with MiXCR by TCRdb, which kept only in-frame beta chains. Each CDR3 protein appears once, grouped with its most common genes and DNA. These V and J calls derive from TCRdb rather than the authors' analysis. This sample is represented by fewer than 95,000 distinct CDR3 sequences; about 96% of them were singletons. The ten top clones hold approximately 0.62% of the sample.

What the research found in general, with its limitations: CD8+ repertoires in Susac syndrome showed clonal expansion, which was highest in CD8+ TEMRA cells and was greater in clinically active patients than in remitting patients. The TCR sequencing and HLA analysis was acknowledged to have included a relatively small number of individuals. In the total CD8+ and CD8+ TEMRA repertoires, about 16 and five Susac-specific public clones, respectively, were identified.

Notes on this clonotype: This clone's antigen is unknown. Qualities for individual bases were not recorded, and no much larger clone is one base off.

The chain employs TRBV28 and TRBJ2-7, with 7 bases aligning to TRBD2. This TCR derives from a human donor with Susac syndrome. Sequenced sample: CD8+ T cells from PBMCs. In nucleotides, the sequence is TGTGCCAGCTACGGGGAGGGAGACGAGCAGTACTTC. It specifies CASYGEGDEQYF.